What follows are 3 T cell receptor beta chains derived from one specimen sequenced in a study of T cells in Graves' hyperthyroidism and ophthalmopathy. Regions amplified from RNA transcripts were the TCR beta CDR3 regions. When the TCR CDR3 underwent first-round RT-PCR, the HTBI primer set was used. Via MiXCR, TCRdb re-called the multiplex PCR reads, giving one row per CDR3 protein. The sample yields 300,000 to 450,000 distinct CDR3 sequences, more than 13% seen once. Sequencing was carried out using blood. These receptors came from a woman between 25 and 40 years old with Graves' hyperthyroidism.

The table lists this clonotype with many counts. The chain recombines TRBV24-1 with TRBJ2-5; tentatively, D is TRBD1 or TRBD2 (5 bases each). The CDR3 covers 12 residues. Trimming left V 9 bases short and J 7 bases short, with 14 bases between. The germline CDR1 and CDR2 sequences are KGHDR and SFDVKD. The CDR3 sequence is CATGTDIGTQYF. The CDR3 nucleotides read TGTGCCACCGGGACCGACATCGGGACCCAGTACTTC.

This clonotype has at least ten counts. V gene TRBV28 combines with J gene TRBJ2-1; 10 bases fit TRBD2. V gave up 5 bases and J gave up 7 bases; unmatched junction bases: 2. Looked up from germline, CDR1 is MDHEN and CDR2 is SYDVKM. The CDR3 spans 13 residues. The CDR3 region has the DNA TGTGCCAGCAGTCTAGCGGGAGTTAATGAGCAGTTCTTC. It specifies CASSLAGVNEQFF. The full variable domain, completed using reference TRBV28 and TRBJ2-1, is DVKVTQSSRYLVKRTGEKVFLECVQDMDHENMFWYRQDPGLGLRLIYFSYDVKMKEKGDIPEGYSVSREKKERFSLILESASTNQTSMYLCASSLAGVNEQFFGPGTRLTVL.

This clonotype was observed at least ten times. The V call is TRBV27, the J call TRBJ2-7, with D perhaps TRBD2 (8 bases). Trimming cost V 0 bases and J 0 bases, with 18 bases left between them. The CDR3 has 18 amino acids. Germline CDR1 MNHEY, CDR2 SMNVEV (reference sequence). CDR3 amino acids: CASSLSHPGRDSSYEQYF. For the CDR3, the DNA is TGTGCCAGCAGTTTATCGCACCCCGGGAGGGACAGCTCCTACGAGCAGTACTTC.